This T cell receptor beta chain was retrieved from a study of blood T cell repertoires in COVID-19. Across the study: Acute and convalescent COVID-19 samples came from the United States, Italy and Spain. Sources were T cells, B-cell-depleted T cells, or PBMCs; the material itself was cDNA or gDNA.

In the original analysis: Amplification of reference gene primers was used by the study to estimate nucleated cell counts. The protocol was immunoSEQ multiplex PCR, while the TCRdb copy is restricted to in-frame clones and leaves out a portion. The V and J calls and clone size were taken over from that table, and D and trimming were inferred from the DNA. The data hold 80,000 to 85,000 clones, with under 90% observed a single time. Germline assignment: CDR1 SGDLS and CDR2 YYNGEE. This CDR3 is built from 14 residues. The V gene lost 2 bases and the J gene lost 3 bases, with 8 bases spanning the gap. Sequencing used peripheral blood. This receptor was identified in a human donor in a cohort sampled during active COVID-19. The chain joins TRBV9 to TRBJ2-2; D may be TRBD1 (5 bases). This CDR3 reads CASSVGPDTGELFF. DNA for the CDR3: TGTGCCAGCAGCGTGGGGCCGGACACCGGGGAGCTGTTTTTT. Filled out from reference TRBV9 and TRBJ2-2, the complete variable domain reads DSGVTQTPKHLITATGQRVTLRCSPRSGDLSVYWYQQSLDQGLQFLIQYYNGEERAKGNILERFSAQQFPDLHSELNLSSLELGDSALYFCASSVGPDTGELFFGEGSRLTVL.